This T cell receptor (beta chain) was identified during a study of control samples from healthy donors and cancer patients. The method was immunoSEQ multiplex PCR; TCRdb's version includes in-frame clones alone and lacks a portion of them. Of 120,000 to 150,000 clones in the sample, about 90% were seen once. CDR1 and CDR2 (germline): SGHRS, YFSETQ. The ends lost 2 bases at V and 0 bases at J; junction bases unmatched: 2. There are 15 residues in the CDR3. Sequences were obtained from blood. This chain joins TRBV5-1 and TRBJ2-1; 7 nucleotides align to TRBD2. The sequence was collected from a man between 18 and 35 years old in good health. The CDR3 DNA reads TGCGCCAGCAGCTTTCCGGGGGGCTCCTACAATGAGCAGTTCTTC. Residues: CASSFPGGSYNEQFF.